This TCR beta chain was sequenced for a study of Graves' ophthalmopathy and Graves' hyperthyroidism. Overall study context: At the time of initial diagnosis and before any treatment, peripheral blood was collected.

This clonotype was counted a few times. Its antigen is not identified. A read error may be the cause here, since a much bigger clone is one base away. Calling hyperthyroidism stable required that no ophthalmopathy show up within 18 months of follow-up. Study-level points and caveats: Most expanded thyroid clonotypes above 0.001 frequency also appeared in blood.

Amplification of TCR beta CDR3 regions used RNA transcripts. Amplification began with first-round RT-PCR using HTBI primers, then second-round multiplex PCR was performed. From the multiplex PCR reads, TCRdb called clonotypes with MiXCR, one entry per CDR3 protein. The sample lists under 800,000 distinct CDR3 sequences, about a fifth occurring once. The germline V and J ends were trimmed by 1 base and 3 bases, with 7 bases remaining between them. Germline V gives CDR1 SEHNR, CDR2 FQNEAQ (reference sequence). The CDR3 spans 13 residues. The chain joins TRBV7-9 to TRBJ2-7, with D perhaps TRBD1 (5 bases). What was sequenced was peripheral blood. This TCR was sampled from a woman younger than 35 with stable Graves' hyperthyroidism. Some clones in this sample may be carry-over from other donors' samples. CDR3 nucleotide sequence: TGTGCCAGCAGCTTAGATCAGGGCTACGAGCAGTACTTC. Translation: CASSLDQGYEQYF.